One sample yielded the 2 T cell receptor beta chains listed below, sequenced in a study of MAIT cells during Salmonella Paratyphi A infection. Study results and limitations: MAIT TRBV usage was oligoclonal, favouring TRBV20 and TRBV6.

The antigens these receptors bind are not known. Time point reported: mid-infection, around enteric fever diagnosis. The MAIT cell gate was Valpha7.2+ CD161+ T cells, sorted by flow cytometry. A single record per CDR3 protein comes from TCRdb applying MiXCR to the 5' RACE reads. The sample has around 670 distinct CDR3 sequences; around 30% are singletons. The sequencing used MAIT cells from blood, collected at the middle sampling point of the challenge study. Source of these receptors: a person aged 18 to 70 who was deliberately infected with Salmonella Paratyphi A in a paratyphoid fever challenge study.

This chain uses TRBV21-1 with TRBJ2-1; TRBD1, the D gene given by the table, was not confirmed from the DNA. TRBV21-1 is termed a pseudogene. This CDR3 is built from 15 residues. CDR3 sequence (DNA): TGTGCCAGCAGCAAAGGGGGGGACAGGGACAATGAGCAGTTCTTC. Protein: CASSKGGDRDNEQFF.

A note on this clonotype: The junction departs from germline at one end; a sequencing error may be responsible. V gene TRBV6-4 combines with J gene TRBJ2-3, with a weak D call TRBD2 (5 bases). CDR3 length: 14 residues. Germline assignment: CDR1 MRHNA and CDR2 SNTAGT. CDR3 amino acids: CASSARGSKDKQDF. DNA of the CDR3: TGTGCCAGCAGTGCTAGAGGGAGCAAAGATAAGCAGGATTTT.